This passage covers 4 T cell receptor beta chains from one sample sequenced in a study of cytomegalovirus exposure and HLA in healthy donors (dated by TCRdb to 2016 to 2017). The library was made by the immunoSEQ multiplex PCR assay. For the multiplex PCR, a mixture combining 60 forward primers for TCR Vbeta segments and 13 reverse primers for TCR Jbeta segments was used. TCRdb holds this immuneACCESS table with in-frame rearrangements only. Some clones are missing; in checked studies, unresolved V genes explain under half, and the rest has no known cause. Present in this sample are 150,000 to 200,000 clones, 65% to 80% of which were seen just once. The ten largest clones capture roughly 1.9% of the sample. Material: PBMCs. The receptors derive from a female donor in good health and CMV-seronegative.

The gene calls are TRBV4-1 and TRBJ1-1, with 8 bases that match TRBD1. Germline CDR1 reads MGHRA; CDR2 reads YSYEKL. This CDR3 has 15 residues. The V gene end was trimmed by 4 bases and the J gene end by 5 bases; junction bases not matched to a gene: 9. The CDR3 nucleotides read TGCGCCAGCAGCCTATCGACAGGGGCAGTAACTGAAGCTTTCTTT. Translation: CASSLSTGAVTEAFF.

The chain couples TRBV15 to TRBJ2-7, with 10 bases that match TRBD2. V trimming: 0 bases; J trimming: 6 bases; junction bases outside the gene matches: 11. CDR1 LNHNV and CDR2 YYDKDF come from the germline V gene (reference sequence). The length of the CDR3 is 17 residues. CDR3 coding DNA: TGTGCCACCAGCAGAGATGTGTCCCTAGCGGGAGCCGGCGAGCAGTACTTC. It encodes CATSRDVSLAGAGEQYF.

The CDR3 is CASSYATGRNEQYF. For the CDR3, the DNA is TGTGCCAGCAGTTACGCGACAGGGAGGAACGAGCAGTACTTC. The chain links TRBV6-6 to TRBJ2-5; maybe TRBD1 (7 bases). The DNA end favors TRBJ2-7, so the J call may be wrong. CDR1 is MNHNY and CDR2 is SVGAGI in the germline V gene (reference sequence). CDR3 length: 14 amino acids.

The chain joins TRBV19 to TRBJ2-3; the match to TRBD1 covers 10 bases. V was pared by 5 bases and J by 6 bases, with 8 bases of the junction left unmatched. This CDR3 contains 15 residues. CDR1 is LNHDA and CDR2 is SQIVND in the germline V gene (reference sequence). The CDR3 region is CASSGERTGGDTQYF. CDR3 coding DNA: TGTGCCAGTAGTGGTGAGCGGACAGGGGGGGATACGCAGTATTTT.